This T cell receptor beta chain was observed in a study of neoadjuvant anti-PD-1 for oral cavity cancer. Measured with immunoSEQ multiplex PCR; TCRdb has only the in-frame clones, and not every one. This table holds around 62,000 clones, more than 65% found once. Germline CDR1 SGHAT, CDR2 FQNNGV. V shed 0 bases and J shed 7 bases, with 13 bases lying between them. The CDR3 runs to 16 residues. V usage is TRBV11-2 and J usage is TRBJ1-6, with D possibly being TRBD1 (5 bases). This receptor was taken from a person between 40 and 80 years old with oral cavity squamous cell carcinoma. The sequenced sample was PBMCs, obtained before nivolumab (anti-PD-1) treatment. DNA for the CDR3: TGTGCCAGCAGCTTAGACGAAGGGGTAGGAAATTCACCCCTCCACTTT. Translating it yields CASSLDEGVGNSPLHF.